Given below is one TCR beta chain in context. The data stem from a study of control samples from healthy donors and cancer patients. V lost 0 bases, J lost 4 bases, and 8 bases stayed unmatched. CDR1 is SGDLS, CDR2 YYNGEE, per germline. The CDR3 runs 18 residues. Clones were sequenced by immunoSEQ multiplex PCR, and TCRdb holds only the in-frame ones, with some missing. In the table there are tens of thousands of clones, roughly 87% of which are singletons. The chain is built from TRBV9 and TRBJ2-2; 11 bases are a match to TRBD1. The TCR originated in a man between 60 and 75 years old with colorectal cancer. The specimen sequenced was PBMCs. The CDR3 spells CASSVGPDRGQFTGELFF. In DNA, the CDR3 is TGTGCCAGCAGCGTAGGACCGGACAGGGGGCAGTTCACCGGGGAGCTGTTTTTT.